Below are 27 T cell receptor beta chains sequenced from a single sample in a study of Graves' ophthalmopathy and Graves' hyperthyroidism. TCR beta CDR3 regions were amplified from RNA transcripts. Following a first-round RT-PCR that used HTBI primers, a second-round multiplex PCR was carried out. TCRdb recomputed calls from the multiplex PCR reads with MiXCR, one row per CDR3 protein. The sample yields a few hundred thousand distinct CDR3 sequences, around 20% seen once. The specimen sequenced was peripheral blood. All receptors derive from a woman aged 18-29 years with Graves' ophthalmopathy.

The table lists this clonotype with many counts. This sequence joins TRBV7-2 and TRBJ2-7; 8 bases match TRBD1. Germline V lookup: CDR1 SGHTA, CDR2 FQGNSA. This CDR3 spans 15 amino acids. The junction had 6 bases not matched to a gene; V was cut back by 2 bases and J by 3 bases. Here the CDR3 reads CASSLWGQVNYEQYF. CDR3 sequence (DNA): TGTGCCAGCAGCTTATGGGGACAGGTGAACTACGAGCAGTACTTC. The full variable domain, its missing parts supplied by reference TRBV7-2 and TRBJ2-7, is GAGVSQSPSNKVTEKGKDVELRCDPISGHTALYWYRQSLGQGLEFLIYFQGNSAPDKSGLPSDRFSAERTGGSVSTLTIQRTQQEDSAVYLCASSLWGQVNYEQYFGPGTRLTVT.

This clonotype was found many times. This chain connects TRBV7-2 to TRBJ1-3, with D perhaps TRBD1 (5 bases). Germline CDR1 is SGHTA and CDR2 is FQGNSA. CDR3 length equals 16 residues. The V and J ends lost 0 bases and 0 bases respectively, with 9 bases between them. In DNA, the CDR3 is TGTGCCAGCAGCTTAGCAGGGGTCAACTCTGGAAACACCATATATTTT. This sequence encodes CASSLAGVNSGNTIYF.

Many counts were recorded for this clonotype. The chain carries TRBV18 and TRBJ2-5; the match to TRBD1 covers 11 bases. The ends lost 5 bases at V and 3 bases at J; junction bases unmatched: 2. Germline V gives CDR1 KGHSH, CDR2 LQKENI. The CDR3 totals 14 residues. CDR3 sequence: CASSGQGAKETQYF. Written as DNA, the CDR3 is TGTGCCAGCTCAGGACAGGGGGCGAAAGAGACCCAGTACTTC.

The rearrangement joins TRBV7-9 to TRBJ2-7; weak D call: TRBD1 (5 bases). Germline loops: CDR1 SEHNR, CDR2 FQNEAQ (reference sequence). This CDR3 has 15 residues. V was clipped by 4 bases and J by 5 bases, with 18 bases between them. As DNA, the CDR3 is TGTGCCAGCAGCTCCTCCTGGCAGGGTAGACACGAGCAGTACTTC. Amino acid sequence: CASSSSWQGRHEQYF.

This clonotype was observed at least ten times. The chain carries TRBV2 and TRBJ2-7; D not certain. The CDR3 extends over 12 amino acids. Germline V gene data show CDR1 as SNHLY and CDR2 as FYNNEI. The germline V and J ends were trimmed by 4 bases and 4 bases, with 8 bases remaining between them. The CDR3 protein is CASSAAAYEQYF. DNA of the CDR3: TGTGCCAGCAGTGCGGCAGCATACGAGCAGTACTTC.

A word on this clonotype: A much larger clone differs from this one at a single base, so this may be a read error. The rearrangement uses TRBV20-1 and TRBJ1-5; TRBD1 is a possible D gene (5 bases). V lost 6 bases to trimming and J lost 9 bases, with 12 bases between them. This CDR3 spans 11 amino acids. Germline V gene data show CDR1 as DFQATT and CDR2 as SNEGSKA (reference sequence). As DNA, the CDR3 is TGCAGTGCGCAGGGAGAAGGGCCCCAGCATTTT. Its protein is CSAQGEGPQHF.

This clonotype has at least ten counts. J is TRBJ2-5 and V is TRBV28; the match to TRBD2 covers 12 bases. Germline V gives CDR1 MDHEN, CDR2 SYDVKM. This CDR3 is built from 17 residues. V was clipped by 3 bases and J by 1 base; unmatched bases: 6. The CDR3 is CASSFQTSGGPQETQYF. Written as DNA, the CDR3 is TGTGCCAGCAGTTTCCAGACTAGCGGGGGCCCCCAAGAGACCCAGTACTTC.

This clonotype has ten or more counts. The CDR3 is CASSLGGTPNTEAFF. The CDR3 nucleotides read TGCGCCAGCAGCTTGGGCGGGACACCCAACACTGAAGCTTTCTTT. The chain employs TRBV5-1 and TRBJ1-1, with a tentative D call TRBD1 (6 bases). The length of the CDR3 is 15 residues. Germline-derived CDR1 and CDR2 are SGHRS and YFSETQ. Trimming stripped 0 bases from V and 2 bases from J, with 11 bases between.

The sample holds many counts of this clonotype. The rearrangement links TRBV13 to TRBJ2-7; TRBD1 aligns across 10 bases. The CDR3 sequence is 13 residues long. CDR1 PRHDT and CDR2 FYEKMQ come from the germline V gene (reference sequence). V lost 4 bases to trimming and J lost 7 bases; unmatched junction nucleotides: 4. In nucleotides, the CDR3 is TGTGCCAGCAGCTGGGGACAGGGGAGGGAGCAGTACTTC. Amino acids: CASSWGQGREQYF.

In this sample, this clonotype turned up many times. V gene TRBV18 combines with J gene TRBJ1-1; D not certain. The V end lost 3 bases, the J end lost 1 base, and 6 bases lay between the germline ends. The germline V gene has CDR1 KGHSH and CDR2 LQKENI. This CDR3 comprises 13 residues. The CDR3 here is CASSPPANTEAFF. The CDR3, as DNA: TGTGCCAGCTCACCCCCAGCGAACACTGAAGCTTTCTTT.

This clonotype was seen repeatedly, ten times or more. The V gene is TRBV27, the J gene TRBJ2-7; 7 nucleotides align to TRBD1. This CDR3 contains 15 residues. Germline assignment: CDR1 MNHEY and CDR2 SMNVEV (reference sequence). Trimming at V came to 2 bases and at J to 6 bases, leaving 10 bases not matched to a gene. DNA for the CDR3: TGTGCCAGCAGTTTACAGAACAGGGGAAGGTCCGAGCAGTACTTC. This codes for CASSLQNRGRSEQYF.

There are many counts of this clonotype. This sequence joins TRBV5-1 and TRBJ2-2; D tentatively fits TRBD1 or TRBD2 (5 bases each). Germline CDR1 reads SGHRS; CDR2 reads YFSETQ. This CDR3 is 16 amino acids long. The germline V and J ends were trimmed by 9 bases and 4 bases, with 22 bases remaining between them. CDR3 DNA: TGCGCCACCCTGAGGGACGGCTCTGAGGGCACCGGGGAGCTGTTTTTT. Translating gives CATLRDGSEGTGELFF.

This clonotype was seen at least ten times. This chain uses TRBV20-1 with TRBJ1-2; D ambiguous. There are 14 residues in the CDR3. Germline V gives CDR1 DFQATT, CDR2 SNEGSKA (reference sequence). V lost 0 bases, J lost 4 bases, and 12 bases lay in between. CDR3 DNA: TGCAGTGCTAGAGATCCCAGGTTGGGCTATGGCTACACCTTC. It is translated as CSARDPRLGYGYTF.

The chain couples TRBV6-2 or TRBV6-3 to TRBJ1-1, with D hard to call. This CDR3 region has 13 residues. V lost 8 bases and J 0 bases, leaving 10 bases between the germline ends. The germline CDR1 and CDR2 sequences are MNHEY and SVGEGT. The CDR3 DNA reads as TGTGCCAGCGGAGAGGGATTGAACACTGAAGCTTTCTTT. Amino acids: CASGEGLNTEAFF.

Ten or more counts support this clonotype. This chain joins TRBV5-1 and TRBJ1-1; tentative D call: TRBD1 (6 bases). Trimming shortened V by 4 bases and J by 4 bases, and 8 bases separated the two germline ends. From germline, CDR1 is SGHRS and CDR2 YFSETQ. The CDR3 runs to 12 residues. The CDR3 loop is CASSADSTEAFF. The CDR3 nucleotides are TGCGCCAGCAGCGCGGACAGCACTGAAGCTTTCTTT.

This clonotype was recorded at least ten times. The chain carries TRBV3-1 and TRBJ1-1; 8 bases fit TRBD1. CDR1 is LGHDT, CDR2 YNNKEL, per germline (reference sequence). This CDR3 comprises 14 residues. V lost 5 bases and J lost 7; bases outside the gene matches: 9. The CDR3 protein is CASSSQGAVGEAFF. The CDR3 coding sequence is TGTGCCAGCAGCTCCCAGGGGGCCGTGGGTGAAGCTTTCTTT.

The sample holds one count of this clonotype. In DNA form, the CDR3 reads TGTGCCAGCAGTTTAGTGGACCTTTATGGCTACACCTTC. Encoded protein: CASSLVDLYGYTF. This chain links TRBV28 with TRBJ1-2; D is unclear. V was cut by 2 bases and J by 5 bases, with 9 bases left in between. In germline, CDR1 is MDHEN, CDR2 SYDVKM. This CDR3 comprises 13 residues.

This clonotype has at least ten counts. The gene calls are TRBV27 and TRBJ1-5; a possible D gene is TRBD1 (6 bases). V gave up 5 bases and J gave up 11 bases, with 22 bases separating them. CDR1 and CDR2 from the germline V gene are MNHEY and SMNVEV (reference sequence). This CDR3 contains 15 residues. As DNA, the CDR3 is TGTGCCAGCAGTCCCGCAGGGGCGAGCAATCAAGCCCAGCATTTT. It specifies CASSPAGASNQAQHF.

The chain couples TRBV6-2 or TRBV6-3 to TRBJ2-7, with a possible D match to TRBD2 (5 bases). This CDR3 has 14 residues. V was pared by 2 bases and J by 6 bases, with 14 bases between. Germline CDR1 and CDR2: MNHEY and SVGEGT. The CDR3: CASSYEGAGREQYF. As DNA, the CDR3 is TGTGCCAGCAGTTACGAGGGAGCTGGCCGCGAGCAGTACTTC.

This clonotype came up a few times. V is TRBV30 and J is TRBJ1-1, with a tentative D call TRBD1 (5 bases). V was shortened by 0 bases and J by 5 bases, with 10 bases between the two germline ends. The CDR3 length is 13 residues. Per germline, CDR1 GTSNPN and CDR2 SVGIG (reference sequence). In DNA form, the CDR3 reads TGTGCCTGGAGTGTACAAAGGGGTACTGAAGCTTTCTTT. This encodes CAWSVQRGTEAFF.

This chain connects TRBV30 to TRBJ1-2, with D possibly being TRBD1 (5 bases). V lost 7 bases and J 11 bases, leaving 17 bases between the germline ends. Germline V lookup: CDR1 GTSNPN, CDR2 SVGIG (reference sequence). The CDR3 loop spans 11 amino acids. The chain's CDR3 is CASDPGLGYTF. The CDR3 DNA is TGTGCCTCAGATCCAGGGTTGGGATACACCTTC.

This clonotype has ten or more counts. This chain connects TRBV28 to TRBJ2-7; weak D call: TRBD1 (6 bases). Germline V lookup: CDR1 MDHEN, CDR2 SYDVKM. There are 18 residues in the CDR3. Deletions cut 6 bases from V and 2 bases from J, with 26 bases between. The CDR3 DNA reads TGTGCCAGCAGAGTTCAGGGGTTGAGGGGCGCAGGACCCTACGAGCAGTACTTC. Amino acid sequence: CASRVQGLRGAGPYEQYF.

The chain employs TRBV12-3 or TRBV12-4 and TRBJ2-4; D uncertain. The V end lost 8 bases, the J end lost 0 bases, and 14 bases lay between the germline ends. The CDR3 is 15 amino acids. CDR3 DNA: TGTGCCAGCGGTTCCCTTGGGGTAGCCAAAAACATTCAGTACTTC. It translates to CASGSLGVAKNIQYF.

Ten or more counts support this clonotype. In DNA form, the CDR3 reads TGCAGTGCACTCCGGGACAGGGGGCCATCCTACGAGCAGTACTTC. This translates into CSALRDRGPSYEQYF. The gene calls are TRBV20-1 and TRBJ2-7; 12 positions match TRBD1. CDR1 and CDR2 from the germline V gene are DFQATT and SNEGSKA (reference sequence). The CDR3 runs to 15 residues. The V segment lost 6 bases and the J segment 1 base; nucleotides outside the gene matches: 7.

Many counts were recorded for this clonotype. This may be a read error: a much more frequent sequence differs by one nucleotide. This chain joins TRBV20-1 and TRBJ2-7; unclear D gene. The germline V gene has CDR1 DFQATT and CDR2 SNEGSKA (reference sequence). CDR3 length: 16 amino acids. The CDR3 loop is CSARGPLSLGSYGQYF. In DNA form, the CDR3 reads TGCAGTGCTAGAGGCCCCCTCAGCCTAGGCTCCTACGGGCAGTACTTC.

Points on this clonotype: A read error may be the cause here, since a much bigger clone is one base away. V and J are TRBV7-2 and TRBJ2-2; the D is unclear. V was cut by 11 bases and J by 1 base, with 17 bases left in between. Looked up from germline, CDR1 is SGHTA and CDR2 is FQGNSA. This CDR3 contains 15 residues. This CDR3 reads CAALSDGWNTGELFF. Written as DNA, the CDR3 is TGTGCCGCCCTAAGCGACGGGTGGAACACCGGGGAGCTGTTTTTT.

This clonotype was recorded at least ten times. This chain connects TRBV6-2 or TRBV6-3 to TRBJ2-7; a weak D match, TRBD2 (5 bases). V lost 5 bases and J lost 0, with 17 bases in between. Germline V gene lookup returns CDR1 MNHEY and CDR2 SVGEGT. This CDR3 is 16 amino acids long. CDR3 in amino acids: CASSAERRAHSYEQYF. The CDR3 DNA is TGTGCCAGCAGTGCCGAGAGGCGGGCCCACTCCTACGAGCAGTACTTC.